This TCR beta chain was identified during a study of blood T cell repertoires in COVID-19. The assay was immunoSEQ multiplex PCR, and TCRdb's table has in-frame clones only and misses some. The sample comprises tens of thousands of clones, more than 75% of which are singletons, and about 22% rests with the top ten. The CDR3 covers 16 residues. Trimming left V 3 bases short and J 8 bases short, with 20 bases between. Germline V gene data show CDR1 as MNHEY and CDR2 as SVGEGT. The origin of this receptor is a woman in her sixties with acute or convalescent COVID-19. The sample consisted of peripheral blood. V gene TRBV6-2 or TRBV6-3 combines with J gene TRBJ1-5, with D perhaps TRBD1 (5 bases). Here the CDR3 DNA reads TGTGCCAGCAGTTATGGGGTCTTTGGGGCGAGCAAGCCCCAGCATTTT. Its translation is CASSYGVFGASKPQHF.